These 12 T cell receptor beta chains were all obtained from the same sample, sequenced in a study of blood T cell repertoires in COVID-19. Clones were sequenced by immunoSEQ multiplex PCR, and TCRdb holds only the in-frame ones, with some missing. Here the sample spans 330,000 or so clones, around 90% being singletons. The specimen sequenced was PBMCs or T cells enriched from blood (not recorded which). The receptors stem from a man younger than 45 who had recovered from COVID-19.

This chain uses TRBV7-9 with TRBJ2-7; 11 bases agree with TRBD2. Looked up from germline, CDR1 is SEHNR and CDR2 is FQNEAQ (reference sequence). This CDR3 region has 14 residues. V dropped 5 bases and J dropped 5; count of bases not matched to a gene: 5. The CDR3 loop reads CASSPSGGYNEQYF. Here the CDR3 DNA reads TGTGCCAGCAGCCCTAGCGGGGGGTATAACGAGCAGTACTTC.

The chain combines TRBV25-1 with TRBJ1-1; D is possibly TRBD1 (5 bases). The CDR3 runs 17 residues. With 5 bases removed from V and 4 bases from J, the gap between germline ends came to 23 bases. The germline gives CDR1 MGHDK, CDR2 SYGVNS. The CDR3 sequence: CASSITRGSGFSTEAFF. The CDR3 DNA sequence: TGTGCCAGCAGTATAACAAGGGGTAGTGGTTTCAGCACTGAAGCTTTCTTT.

The V and J genes are TRBV25-1 and TRBJ1-6; 7 positions agree with TRBD1. The trim removed 8 bases at V and 7 bases at J, leaving 8 bases unmatched. The CDR3 runs to 14 residues. Germline CDR1 reads MGHDK; CDR2 reads SYGVNS. CDR3 amino acids: CASGPGGENSPLHF. The CDR3 DNA reads TGTGCCAGCGGACCAGGGGGTGAGAATTCACCCCTCCACTTT.

J is TRBJ1-1 and V is TRBV5-1; no reliable D call. Trimming removed 0 bases at V and 6 bases at J, with 6 bases between. From germline, CDR1 is SGHRS and CDR2 YFSETQ. The CDR3 spans 12 residues. CDR3: CASSLGEAEAFF. CDR3 bases: TGCGCCAGCAGCTTGGGTGAGGCTGAAGCTTTCTTT.

The V gene is TRBV28, the J gene TRBJ1-1; the match to TRBD1 covers 7 bases. Per the germline V gene, CDR1 is MDHEN and CDR2 is SYDVKM. V shed 5 bases and J 4 bases; nucleotides not matched to a gene: 4. This CDR3 contains 13 residues. CDR3 DNA: TGTGCCAGCAGTGACAGGGTAAGCACTGAAGCTTTCTTT. Its translation: CASSDRVSTEAFF.

The rearrangement links TRBV5-6 to TRBJ1-5, with D possibly matching TRBD1 (5 bases). The germline gives CDR1 SGHDT, CDR2 YYEEEE. The CDR3 contains 16 residues. V dropped 0 bases and J dropped 2 bases, with 12 bases sitting between them. CDR3 region: CASSLGGGRGNQPQHF. DNA for the CDR3: TGTGCCAGCAGCTTGGGCGGGGGAAGGGGCAATCAGCCCCAGCATTTT.

The chain couples TRBV10-3 to TRBJ2-2, with 8 bases identical to TRBD1. With V trimmed by 11 bases and J by 3 bases, 8 bases remained unmatched. This CDR3 has 14 residues. Germline values: CDR1 ENHRY, CDR2 SYGVKD. The CDR3 is CAVSDRADTGELFF. The CDR3 nucleotides are TGTGCCGTATCGGACAGGGCAGACACCGGGGAGCTGTTTTTT.

The chain combines TRBV19 with TRBJ2-1; 7 bases align to TRBD2. The CDR3 covers 18 residues. The germline V gene has CDR1 LNHDA and CDR2 SQIVND (reference sequence). With 3 bases clipped from V and 0 bases from J, the junction kept 11 bases outside the gene matches. The CDR3 loop is CASSIPDWGGSSYNEQFF. The CDR3 bases are TGTGCCAGTAGTATTCCCGACTGGGGGGGGAGCTCCTACAATGAGCAGTTCTTC.

The chain is built from TRBV6-4 and TRBJ1-2; 9 positions agree with TRBD1. V was clipped by 6 bases and J by 5 bases; unmatched bases: 10. CDR3 length: 15 amino acids. CDR1 is MRHNA and CDR2 is SNTAGT in the germline V gene. This CDR3 is CASRAWDREQYGYTF. The CDR3 DNA sequence: TGTGCCAGCAGAGCCTGGGACAGGGAACAGTATGGCTACACCTTC.

This clone was found a few times. The chain has TRBV5-8 and TRBJ1-2; the D gene is possibly TRBD1 (6 bases). The germline gives CDR1 SGHTS, CDR2 YDEGEE. This CDR3 is 16 amino acids long. V lost 0 bases to trimming and J lost 1 base, with 13 bases between them. The DNA of the CDR3 is TGTGCCAGCAGCTTGGCCTGGACAGTGGATAACTATGGCTACACCTTC. This codes for CASSLAWTVDNYGYTF.

The chain carries TRBV15 and TRBJ1-5; D is perhaps TRBD1 (6 bases). Trimming shortened V by 2 bases and J by 0 bases, and 17 bases separated the two germline ends. CDR3 size: 18 residues. The germline V gene has CDR1 LNHNV and CDR2 YYDKDF (reference sequence). The CDR3 region has the DNA TGTGCCACCAGCAGATACCCTATACAGGGAGATAGCAATCAGCCCCAGCATTTT. Its protein is CATSRYPIQGDSNQPQHF. Looking up the rest from reference TRBV15 and TRBJ1-5 gives the full variable domain: DAMVIQNPRYQVTQFGKPVTLSCSQTLNHNVMYWYQQKSSQAPKLLFHYYDKDFNNEADTPDNFQSRRPNTSFCFLDIRSPGLGDTAMYLCATSRYPIQGDSNQPQHFGDGTRLSIL.

The chain links TRBV5-4 to TRBJ2-7; a possible D gene is TRBD1 (6 bases). The V and J ends lost 2 bases and 1 base respectively, with 10 bases between them. From germline, CDR1 is SGHNT and CDR2 YYREEE (reference sequence). CDR3 size: 14 residues. The CDR3 bases are TGTGCCAGCAGCTTTGGACAGAAGTCCTACGAGCAGTACTTC. Translating gives CASSFGQKSYEQYF.